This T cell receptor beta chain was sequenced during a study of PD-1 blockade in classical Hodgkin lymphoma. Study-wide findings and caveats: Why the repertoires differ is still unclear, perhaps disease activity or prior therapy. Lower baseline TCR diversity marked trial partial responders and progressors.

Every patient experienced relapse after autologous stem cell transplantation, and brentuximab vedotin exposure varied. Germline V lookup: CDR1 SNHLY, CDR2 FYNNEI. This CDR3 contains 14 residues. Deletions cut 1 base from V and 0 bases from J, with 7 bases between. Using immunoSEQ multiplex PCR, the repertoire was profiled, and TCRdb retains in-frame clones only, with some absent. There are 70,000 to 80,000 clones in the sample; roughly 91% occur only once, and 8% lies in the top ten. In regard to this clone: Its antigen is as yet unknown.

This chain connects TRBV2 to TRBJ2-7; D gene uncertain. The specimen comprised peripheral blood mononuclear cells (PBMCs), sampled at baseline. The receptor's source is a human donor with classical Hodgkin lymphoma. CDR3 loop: CASSEEPVSYEQYF. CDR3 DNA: TGTGCCAGCAGTGAAGAACCGGTCTCCTACGAGCAGTACTTC.